The T cell receptor (beta chain) under discussion was sequenced for a study of blood T cell repertoires in COVID-19. About the study: Specimens from acute and convalescent COVID-19 originated in the United States, Italy and Spain.

CDR3 length equals 18 residues. Trimming removed 5 bases at V and 0 bases at J, with 17 bases between. From germline, CDR1 is SGHVS and CDR2 FQNEAQ. The table came from immunoSEQ multiplex PCR; TCRdb's copy has only in-frame clones and leaves some out. The table lists about 180,000 clones, 89% of them singletons. Sequenced input: PBMCs or T cells enriched from blood (not recorded which). This chain joins TRBV7-8 and TRBJ2-6; D perhaps matches TRBD1 (6 bases). This TCR was sampled from a woman in her forties with acute COVID-19. The CDR3 region has the DNA TGTGCCAGCAGCCCACAAGACAGGTTCTCCTCTGGGGCCAACGTCCTGACTTTC. Its translation is CASSPQDRFSSGANVLTF.